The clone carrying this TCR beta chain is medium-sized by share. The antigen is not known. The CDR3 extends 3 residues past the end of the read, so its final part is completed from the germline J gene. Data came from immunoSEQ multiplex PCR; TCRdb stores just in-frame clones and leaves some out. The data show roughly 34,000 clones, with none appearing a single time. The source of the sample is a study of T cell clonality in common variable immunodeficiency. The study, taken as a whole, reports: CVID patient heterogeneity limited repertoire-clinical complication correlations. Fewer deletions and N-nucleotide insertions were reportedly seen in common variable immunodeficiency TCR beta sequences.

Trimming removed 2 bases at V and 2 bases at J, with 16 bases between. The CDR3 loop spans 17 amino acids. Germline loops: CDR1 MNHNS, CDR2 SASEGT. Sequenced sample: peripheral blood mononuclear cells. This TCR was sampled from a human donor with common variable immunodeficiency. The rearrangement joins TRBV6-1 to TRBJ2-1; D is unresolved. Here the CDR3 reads CASSERAPLAAYNEQFF. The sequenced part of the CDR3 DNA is TGTGCCAGCAGTGAAAGGGCCCCTCTGGCCGCCTACAATGAG.